This T cell receptor (beta chain) was found in a study of identical twins. Study-wide points: Sharing of beta out-of-frame sequences by twins showed a weaker excess. Shared out-of-frame alpha sequences (those common to twins) showed excess low generation probability.

For this clonotype: Its antigen is not known.

CDR3 length: 17 amino acids. Germline V gene sequence: CDR1 KGHSH, CDR2 LQKENI. V shed 1 base and J 7 bases; nucleotides not matched to a gene: 10. TCRdb fed the 5' RACE reads into MiXCR, producing one record per CDR3 protein. The profile shows around 490,000 distinct CDR3 sequences, 13% to 15% of them singletons. These data also featured in a second study, about yellow fever vaccine responses in identical twins.

The sequence came from a woman aged 18-29 years in good health. The rearrangement links TRBV18 to TRBJ2-1; 10 bases agree with TRBD2. What was sequenced was CD4+ T cells sorted from blood. The CDR3 nucleotides read TGTGCCAGCTCACCACTCAGCGGGAGGGCCCAAGGTAATGAGCAGTTCTTC. Its translation: CASSPLSGRAQGNEQFF.